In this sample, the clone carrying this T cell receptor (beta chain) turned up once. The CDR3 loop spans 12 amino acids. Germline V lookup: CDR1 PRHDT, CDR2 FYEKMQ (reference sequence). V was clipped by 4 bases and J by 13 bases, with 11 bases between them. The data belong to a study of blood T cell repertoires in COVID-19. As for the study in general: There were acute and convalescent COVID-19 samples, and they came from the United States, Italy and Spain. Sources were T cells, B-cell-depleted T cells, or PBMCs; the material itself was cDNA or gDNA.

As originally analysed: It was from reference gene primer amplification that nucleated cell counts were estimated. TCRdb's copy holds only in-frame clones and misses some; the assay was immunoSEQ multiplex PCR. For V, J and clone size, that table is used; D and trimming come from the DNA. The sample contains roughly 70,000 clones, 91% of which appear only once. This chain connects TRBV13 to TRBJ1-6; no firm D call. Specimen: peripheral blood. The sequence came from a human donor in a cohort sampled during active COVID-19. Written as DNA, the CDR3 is TGTGCCAGCAGCTCCACTAGTACGCCCCTCCACTTT. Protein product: CASSSTSTPLHF.